This T cell receptor (beta chain) is from a study of a mutant IDH1 vaccine in newly diagnosed glioma (dated by TCRdb to the early 2020s). Turning to the overall study: Patients received eight vaccinations in weeks 1, 3, 5, 7, 11, 15, 19 and 23, corresponding to visits V03 through V10. Vaccination began 4-6 weeks after radiotherapy alone, or alongside temozolomide cycles in the chemotherapy-containing groups. Of the approximately 35 treated patients, around 60% were male and approximately 40% were female, and the mean age was approximately 39 years. Before enrollment, patients had received standard therapy of radiotherapy alone, temozolomide alone, or radiochemotherapy with temozolomide; most received the combination. Peripheral blood was collected at six visits: V03 (baseline), V05, V07, V10, V12 and V13. For exploratory analyses, about 25 treated patients had longitudinal TCRB deep sequencing done wherever samples were available. Study-wide conclusions, independent of this receptor: The authors stated that sample limitations prevented analyses of patient blood samples from being reproduced. Selection of PBMC samples for TCRB deep sequencing was based on availability. Immune responses induced by the vaccine were seen in approximately 92% of patients across multiple MHC alleles. Changes in the top peripheral T cell clonotypes picked up by TCRB sequencing did not appear to be linked to pseudoprogression.

The method was the immunoSEQ multiplex PCR assay. The hsTCRB Kit was used according to the manufacturer's protocol to amplify rearranged TCR beta chain sequences. TCRB libraries were sequenced on an Illumina MiSeq. The source study handled its data this way. Demultiplexing, trimming and gene mapping were performed with the kit vendor's proprietary platform. TCRdb obtained this table from immuneACCESS and retained in-frame rearrangements with V and J assigned. These tables miss some clones; where compared with another copy, unresolved V genes account for less than half of the shortfall, and the remainder is unexplained. V, J and clone size were drawn from that table, and D and trimming were deduced from the DNA. The sample table records fewer than 150,000 clones; about nine tenths of these occur just once. Together, the top ten hold 0.55% to 0.7% of the sample. In light of the paper, this sample's time point label describes: week 11, during vaccination. A 20-mer mutant IDH1 peptide at 300 micrograms in Montanide made up each vaccine dose, which was injected subcutaneously together with topical imiquimod. All donors had newly diagnosed IDH1-mutant astrocytomas of WHO grade 3 or 4 that showed loss of nuclear ATRX. The samples were drawn from NOA16, a multicentre, single-arm, open-label phase I trial in Germany that tested a mutant IDH1 peptide vaccine in humans for the first time. Genomic DNA for TCRB sequencing was isolated from EDTA blood with the DNeasy Blood and Tissue Kit.

In the germline V gene (reference sequence), CDR1 corresponds to SEHNR and CDR2 to FQNEAQ. The CDR3, cysteine through phenylalanine, is 14 amino acids long. Only CDR3 DNA remains: 42 bases, in frame from the first base. The junction carries 18 bases between V and J, which are trimmed by 5 bases and 7 bases respectively. This clone was detected once. It lacks a known antigen. Base qualities are not at hand, and no much larger clone is one base apart. The sequencing here drew on PBMCs, taken from a glioma patient whose treatment included an IDH1 peptide vaccine. The source is a woman aged 45-60 years with glioma. The sequence links TRBV7-9 to TRBJ2-7; the D segment could be TRBD2, given 6 matching bases. The base sequence is TGTGCCAGCAGCGCCAGTGGAGGAGGGGAGGAGCAGTACTTC. It specifies CASSASGGGEEQYF.